This T cell receptor beta chain stems from a study of CD8+ T cells in alopecia areata. Across the study: Administration of oral tofacitinib to treated patients was at 5 to 10 mg twice daily. Dosing spanned 6 to 18 months on tofacitinib, then 6 months off drug. Overall study results and limits: Normal scalp showed lower clonality than lesional scalp, especially alopecia totalis/universalis. Tofacitinib delivered significant drops in scalp clonality and in expanded CD8+ clones among the top 100.

Sample treatment: oral pan-JAK inhibitor, 5-10 mg twice daily. RNA extraction was followed by reverse transcription into cDNA, which acted as the sequencing template. Sequencing was performed with immunoSEQ multiplex PCR; in TCRdb, only in-frame clones are kept and a portion is missing. The data contain around 170,000 clones, approximately 50% of them singletons. A word on this clone: Its antigen is not identified.

The V gene's germline CDR1 is MNHNS and CDR2 SASEGT. The CDR3 consists of 14 residues. Deletions cut 6 bases from V and 4 bases from J, with 13 bases between. The source of this sequence is a human donor with alopecia areata. The chain has TRBV6-1 and TRBJ1-5; tentatively, D is TRBD1 (6 bases). This specimen consisted of CD8+ T cells sorted from blood, obtained at approximately week 51, from a patient treated with tofacitinib. The CDR3 nucleotides read TGTGCCAGCAGACAGGGTCCTGGGAATCAGCCCCAGCATTTT. It yields the protein CASRQGPGNQPQHF.